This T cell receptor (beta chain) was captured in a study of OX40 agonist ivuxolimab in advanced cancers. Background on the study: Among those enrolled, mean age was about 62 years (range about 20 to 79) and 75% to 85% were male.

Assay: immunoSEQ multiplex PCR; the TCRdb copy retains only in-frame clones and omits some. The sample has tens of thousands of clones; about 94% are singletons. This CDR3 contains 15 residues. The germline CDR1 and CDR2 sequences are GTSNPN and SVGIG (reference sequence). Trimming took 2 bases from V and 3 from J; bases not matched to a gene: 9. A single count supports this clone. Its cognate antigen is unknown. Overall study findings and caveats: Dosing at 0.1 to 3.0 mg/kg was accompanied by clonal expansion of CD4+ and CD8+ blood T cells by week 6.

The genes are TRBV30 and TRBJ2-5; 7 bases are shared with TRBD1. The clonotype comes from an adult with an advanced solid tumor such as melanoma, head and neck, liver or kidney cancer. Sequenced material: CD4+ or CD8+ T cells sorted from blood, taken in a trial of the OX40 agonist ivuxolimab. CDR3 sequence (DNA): TGTGCCTGGAGTCGAGACGGGACAGTCAAAGAGACCCAGTACTTC. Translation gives CAWSRDGTVKETQYF.